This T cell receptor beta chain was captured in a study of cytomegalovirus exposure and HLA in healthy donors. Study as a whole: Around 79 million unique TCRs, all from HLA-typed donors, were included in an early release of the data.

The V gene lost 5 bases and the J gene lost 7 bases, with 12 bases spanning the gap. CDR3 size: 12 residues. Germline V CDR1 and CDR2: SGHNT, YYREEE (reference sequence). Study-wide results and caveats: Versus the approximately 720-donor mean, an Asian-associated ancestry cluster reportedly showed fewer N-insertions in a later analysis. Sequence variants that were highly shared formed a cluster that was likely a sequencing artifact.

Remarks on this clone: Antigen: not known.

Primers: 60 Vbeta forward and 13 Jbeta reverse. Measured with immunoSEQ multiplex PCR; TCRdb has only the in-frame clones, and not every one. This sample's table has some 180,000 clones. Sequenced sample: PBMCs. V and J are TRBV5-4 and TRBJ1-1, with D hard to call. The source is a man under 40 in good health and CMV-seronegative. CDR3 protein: CASRGVGNEAFF. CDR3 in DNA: TGTGCCAGCAGAGGCGTCGGGAATGAAGCTTTCTTT.